The text below deals with one T cell receptor beta chain. Its antigen is not identified. TCRdb's copy holds only in-frame clones and misses some; the assay was immunoSEQ multiplex PCR. Here the sample spans around 60,000 clones, over 70% being singletons. This entry belongs to a study of T cell clones after liver transplantation. Study-wide context: Tolerance: complete withdrawal held at least one year, liver enzymes staying within twice normal. Study outcomes and limitations: Migration into the graft, not deletion, may explain lost graft donor-reactive T cells. The donor-reactive repertoire was only partly measurable in two subjects, lacking donor cells.

This CDR3 has 15 amino acids. The V gene's germline CDR1 is SGHAT and CDR2 FQNNGV. Trimming cost V 0 bases and J 8 bases; bases outside gene matches: 3. V and J are TRBV11-2 and TRBJ1-6, with 8 positions matching TRBD1. The starting material was CD4+ T cells from blood, obtained before liver transplant. The clonotype was recovered from a human donor who received a liver transplant. CDR3 DNA: TGTGCCAGCAGCTTAGAGTCGGACAGGGATTCACCCCTCCACTTT. Translated: CASSLESDRDSPLHF.